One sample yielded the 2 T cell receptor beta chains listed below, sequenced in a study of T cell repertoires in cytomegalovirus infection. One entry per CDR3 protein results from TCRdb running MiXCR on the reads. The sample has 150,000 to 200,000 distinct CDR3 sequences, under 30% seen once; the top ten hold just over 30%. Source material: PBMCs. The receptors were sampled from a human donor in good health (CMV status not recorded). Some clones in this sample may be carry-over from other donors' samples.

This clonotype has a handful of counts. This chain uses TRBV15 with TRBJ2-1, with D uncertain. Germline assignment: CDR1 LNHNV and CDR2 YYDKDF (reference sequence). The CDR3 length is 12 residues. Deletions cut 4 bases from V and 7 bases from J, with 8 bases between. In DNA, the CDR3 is TGTGCCACCAGCACCCCTGGGAATGAGCAGTTCTTC. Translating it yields CATSTPGNEQFF.

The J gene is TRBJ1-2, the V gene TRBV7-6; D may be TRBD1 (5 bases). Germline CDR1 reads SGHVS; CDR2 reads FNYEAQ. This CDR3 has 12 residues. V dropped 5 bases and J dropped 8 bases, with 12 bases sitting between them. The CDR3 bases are TGTGCCAGCAGCCCGGGGGGACGGGGCTACACCTTC. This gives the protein CASSPGGRGYTF.